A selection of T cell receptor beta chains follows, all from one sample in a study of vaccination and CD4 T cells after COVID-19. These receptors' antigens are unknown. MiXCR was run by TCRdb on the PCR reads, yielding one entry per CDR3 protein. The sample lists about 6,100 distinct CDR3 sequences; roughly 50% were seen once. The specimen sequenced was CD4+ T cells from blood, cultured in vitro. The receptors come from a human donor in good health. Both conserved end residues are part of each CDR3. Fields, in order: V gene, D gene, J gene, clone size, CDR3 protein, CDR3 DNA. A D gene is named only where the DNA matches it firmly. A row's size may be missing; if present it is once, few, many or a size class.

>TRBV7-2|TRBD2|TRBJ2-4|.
CASSRPVLAGDNTLAKNIQYF
TGTGCCAGCAGTCGCCCTGTACTAGCGGGGGATAATACCTTAGCCAAAAACATTCAGTACTTC
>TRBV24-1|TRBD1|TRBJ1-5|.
CATSALGRHGQGSQPQHF
TGTGCCACCAGCGCTCTTGGGCGACATGGACAGGGCTCCCAGCCCCAGCATTTT
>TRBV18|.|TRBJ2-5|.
CASSPPIRGSGETQYF
TGTGCCAGCTCACCACCGATCCGGGGCAGTGGGGAGACCCAGTACTTC
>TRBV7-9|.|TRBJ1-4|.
CASRHRPNEKLFF
TGTGCCAGCAGACATCGACCGAATGAAAAACTGTTTTTT
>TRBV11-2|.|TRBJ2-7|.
CASSSGPGSSYEQYF
TGTGCCAGCAGCTCCGGACCGGGGAGTTCCTACGAGCAGTACTTC
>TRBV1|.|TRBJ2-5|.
CTSSHPGTSFRETQYF
TGCACCAGCAGCCACCCCGGGACTAGTTTCCGAGAGACCCAGTACTTC
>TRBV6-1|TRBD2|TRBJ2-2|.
CASRRAGGNTGELFF
TGTGCCAGCCGAAGAGCGGGGGGTAACACCGGGGAGCTGTTTTTT
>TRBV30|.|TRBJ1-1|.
CAWSRAGAFF
TGTGCCTGGAGTCGGGCTGGAGCTTTCTTT
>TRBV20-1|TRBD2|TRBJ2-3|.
CSARPGLATDTQYF
TGCAGTGCAAGACCGGGACTAGCAACAGATACGCAGTATTTT
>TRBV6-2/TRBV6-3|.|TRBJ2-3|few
CASRGHTDTQYF
TGTGCCAGCCGCGGACATACAGATACGCAGTATTTT